This T cell receptor (beta chain) was found in a study of shared clonotypes between healthy human individuals. The assay was immunoSEQ multiplex PCR, and TCRdb's table has in-frame clones only and misses some. Counted here are nearly 1 million clones, 76% occurring once; the ten biggest clones make up around 1.5%. Adults of Caucasian background living in Nashville, Tennessee made up all donors. Germline V gene lookup returns CDR1 SNHLY and CDR2 FYNNEI. V lost 5 bases and J lost 5, with 17 bases in between. The CDR3 covers 15 residues. The chain combines TRBV2 with TRBJ2-3, with D tentatively TRBD2 (7 bases). Sequencing used memory CD4+ T cells sorted from blood. Sample subset: CD45RA-negative fraction. This clonotype was obtained from a man aged 18 to 35 in good health. The CDR3 sequence: CASSPAGASGDTQYF. The CDR3 nucleotides read TGTGCCAGCAGTCCGGCGGGGGCGAGCGGAGATACGCAGTATTTT.